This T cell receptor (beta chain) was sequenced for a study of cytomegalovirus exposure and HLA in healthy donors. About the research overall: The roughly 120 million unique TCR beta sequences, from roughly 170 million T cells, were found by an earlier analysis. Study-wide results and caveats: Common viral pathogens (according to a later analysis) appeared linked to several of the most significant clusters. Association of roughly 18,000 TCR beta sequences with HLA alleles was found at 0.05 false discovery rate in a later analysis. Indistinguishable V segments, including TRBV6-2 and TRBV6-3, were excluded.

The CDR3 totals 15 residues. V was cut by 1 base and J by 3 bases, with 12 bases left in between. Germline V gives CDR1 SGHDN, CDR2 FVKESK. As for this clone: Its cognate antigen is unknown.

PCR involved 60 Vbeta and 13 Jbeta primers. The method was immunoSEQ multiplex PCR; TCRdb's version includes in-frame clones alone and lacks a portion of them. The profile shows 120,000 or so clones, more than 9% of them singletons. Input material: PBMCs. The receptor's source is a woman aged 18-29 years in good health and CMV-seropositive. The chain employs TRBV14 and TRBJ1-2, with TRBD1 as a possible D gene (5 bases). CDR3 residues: CASSQVYGADYGYTF. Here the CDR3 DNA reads TGTGCCAGCAGCCAAGTCTATGGGGCGGACTATGGCTACACCTTC.